The 28 T cell receptor beta chains listed next were all sequenced from one sample in a study of beta chain features in type 1 diabetes. General study findings and limits: TCRB CDR3s were moderately but significantly shorter in Type 1 diabetes patients in all four CD4+ subsets.

These receptors have no identified antigens. Since all of the isolated RNA was reverse transcribed, expressed TCRB transcripts were what got sequenced. Data came from immunoSEQ multiplex PCR; TCRdb stores just in-frame clones and leaves some out. The sample gives more than 550,000 clones, about 14% of which show up once; approximately 0.039% is in the top ten. The sample consisted of naive CD4+ T cells from blood. The receptors derive from a man younger than 35 with type 1 diabetes.

This chain connects TRBV4-1 to TRBJ2-7; D is unclear. V lost 0 bases and J lost 5, with 2 bases in between. This CDR3 is built from 11 residues. Per the germline V gene, CDR1 is MGHRA and CDR2 is YSYEKL. Written as DNA, the CDR3 is TGCGCCAGCAGCCAAGAGCACGAGCAGTACTTC. Translating gives CASSQEHEQYF.

This clone was seen a few times. The chain joins TRBV4-2 to TRBJ2-7; D is unclear. There are 12 residues in the CDR3. Trimming stripped 2 bases from V and 7 bases from J, with 9 bases between. CDR1 is LGHNA, CDR2 YNFKEQ, per germline. CDR3 protein: CASSQPGSEQYF. The CDR3 DNA reads TGTGCCAGCAGCCAACCCGGGTCGGAGCAGTACTTC.

V and J are TRBV7-9 and TRBJ1-1; TRBD1 aligns across 7 bases. The CDR3 covers 15 residues. Germline V CDR1 and CDR2: SEHNR, FQNEAQ (reference sequence). J gave up 1 base and V 6 bases, and 8 bases lay outside the gene matches. DNA of the CDR3: TGTGCCAGCAGTTCACAGGGGTTGACGAACACTGAAGCTTTCTTT. Translation: CASSSQGLTNTEAFF. Drawing the rest from reference TRBV7-9 and TRBJ1-1, the complete variable domain is DTGVSQNPRHKITKRGQNVTFRCDPISEHNRLYWYRQTLGQGPEFLTYFQNEAQLEKSRLLSDRFSAERPKGSFSTLEIQRTEQGDSAMYLCASSSQGLTNTEAFFGQGTRLTVV.

The CDR3 loop reads CASSQDSRAGARGEQFF. The CDR3 DNA reads as TGCGCCAGCAGCCAAGATTCCCGGGCGGGGGCCCGGGGTGAGCAGTTCTTC. The chain couples TRBV4-3 to TRBJ2-1; possible D gene TRBD2, 7 bases. Germline loops: CDR1 LGHNA, CDR2 YSLEER. With 0 bases removed from V and 9 bases from J, the gap between germline ends came to 21 bases. The CDR3 is 17 amino acids.

The chain has TRBV6-6 and TRBJ1-5, with D hard to call. Germline CDR1 is MNHNY and CDR2 is SVGAGI (reference sequence). V lost 6 bases, J lost 4 bases, and 4 bases lay in between. The CDR3 spans 11 residues. The CDR3: CASSPNQPQHF. DNA of the CDR3: TGTGCCAGCAGCCCGAATCAGCCCCAGCATTTT.

The chain joins TRBV19 to TRBJ2-3; tentatively, D is TRBD1 (6 bases). The CDR3 spans 16 residues. V lost 3 bases and J 4 bases, leaving 17 bases between the germline ends. Per germline, CDR1 LNHDA and CDR2 SQIVND (reference sequence). DNA of the CDR3: TGTGCCAGTAGTATGGGTAGGGCAGGGGCGGCAGATACGCAGTATTTT. This encodes CASSMGRAGAADTQYF.

The chain couples TRBV30 to TRBJ2-7; D is ambiguous. The V gene's germline CDR1 is GTSNPN and CDR2 SVGIG (reference sequence). The CDR3 covers 14 residues. Trimming pared 3 bases from V and 1 base from J, leaving 13 bases between. Here the CDR3 reads CAWSQGRSSYEQYF. CDR3 sequence (DNA): TGTGCCTGGAGCCAAGGGCGCAGTTCCTACGAGCAGTACTTC. The full variable domain, with the rest looked up from reference TRBV30 and TRBJ2-7, is SQTIHQWPATLVQPVGSPLSLECTVEGTSNPNLYWYRQAAGRGLQLLFYSVGIGQISSEVPQNLSASRPQDRQFILSSKKLLLSDSGFYLCAWSQGRSSYEQYFGPGTRLTVT.

The rearrangement uses TRBV4-1 and TRBJ1-1; 10 positions agree with TRBD1. Germline CDR1 MGHRA, CDR2 YSYEKL. The length of the CDR3 is 14 residues. V shed 4 bases and J 6 bases; nucleotides not matched to a gene: 5. This chain's CDR3 is CASSLGQGDSEAFF. CDR3 DNA sequence: TGCGCCAGCAGCCTAGGACAGGGGGATTCTGAAGCTTTCTTT.

This clone was counted between two and nine times. This chain connects TRBV30 to TRBJ2-5, with a tentative D call TRBD1 (5 bases). Trimming removed 0 bases from V and 5 bases from J, with 10 bases in between. The CDR3 loop spans 13 amino acids. Germline V lookup: CDR1 GTSNPN, CDR2 SVGIG (reference sequence). The CDR3 protein is CAWSVQVVETQYF. CDR3 sequence (DNA): TGTGCCTGGAGTGTACAGGTCGTGGAGACCCAGTACTTC.

V usage is TRBV7-6 and J usage is TRBJ1-1; possible D gene TRBD1, 5 bases. CDR3 length: 15 amino acids. V was shortened by 2 bases and J by 1 base, with 11 bases between the two germline ends. Per germline, CDR1 SGHVS and CDR2 FNYEAQ. CDR3 nucleotides: TGTGCCAGCAGCTTAACTCCCCAGGGGAACACTGAAGCTTTCTTT. Residues: CASSLTPQGNTEAFF.

The rearrangement joins TRBV7-2 to TRBJ1-6; 10 nucleotides align to TRBD1. V lost 5 bases, J lost 8 bases, and 6 bases stayed unmatched. Germline CDR1 reads SGHTA; CDR2 reads FQGNSA. This CDR3 has 15 amino acids. The CDR3 protein is CASSLRQGADSPLHF. The CDR3 nucleotides are TGTGCCAGCAGCCTACGACAGGGGGCGGATTCACCCCTCCACTTT.

This clone has only a few counts. This chain connects TRBV7-9 to TRBJ2-7, with D uncertain. Trimming stripped 4 bases from V and 1 base from J, with 17 bases between. CDR3 length equals 16 residues. The germline V gene encodes CDR1 SEHNR and CDR2 FQNEAQ (reference sequence). The CDR3 bases are TGTGCCAGCAGCTATACCCCCCCAAGGCCGTCCTACGAGCAGTACTTC. Its translation: CASSYTPPRPSYEQYF.

The chain joins TRBV9 to TRBJ1-1; D unclear. The CDR3 length is 13 residues. The germline V and J ends were trimmed by 0 bases and 5 bases, with 8 bases remaining between them. Germline CDR1 and CDR2: SGDLS and YYNGEE. CDR3 bases: TGTGCCAGCAGCGTAGCGGTGGGTACTGAAGCTTTCTTT. This gives the protein CASSVAVGTEAFF.

This clone was detected only a few times. The chain links TRBV19 to TRBJ2-1; D is unresolved. The V end was cut by 5 bases, the J end by 5 bases, with 13 bases between. Germline V gene data show CDR1 as LNHDA and CDR2 as SQIVND (reference sequence). The CDR3 covers 14 residues. CDR3 in DNA: TGTGCCAGTAGTCCCCGAGCACCCAACAATGAGCAGTTCTTC. Translating gives CASSPRAPNNEQFF.

This clone was observed a handful of times. The chain is built from TRBV27 and TRBJ2-7; 10 nucleotides line up with TRBD2. CDR3 length equals 16 residues. Germline V gene data show CDR1 as MNHEY and CDR2 as SMNVEV (reference sequence). The ends lost 5 bases at V and 4 bases at J; junction bases unmatched: 11. The CDR3 nucleotides are TGTGCCAGCAGTCCCGCCGAAGCGGGAGGGAATTACGAGCAGTACTTC. The encoded protein is CASSPAEAGGNYEQYF.

The chain uses TRBV6-6 and TRBJ2-4; TRBD2 agrees at 11 bases. Germline values: CDR1 MNHNY, CDR2 SVGAGI (reference sequence). CDR3 length: 14 residues. Trimming removed 8 bases from V and 8 bases from J; junction bases left unmatched: 8. CDR3 residues: CASATSGITDIQYF. CDR3 DNA: TGTGCCAGCGCGACTAGCGGGATTACGGACATTCAGTACTTC.

The V gene is TRBV19, the J gene TRBJ2-5; 7 bases fit TRBD2. The junction had 20 bases not matched to a gene; V was cut back by 2 bases and J by 5 bases. The CDR3 has 19 amino acids. Germline CDR1 reads LNHDA; CDR2 reads SQIVND (reference sequence). This chain's CDR3 is CASSIWSGKLRGHLETQYF. The CDR3 DNA reads as TGTGCCAGTAGTATATGGAGCGGGAAACTCCGGGGCCACCTGGAGACCCAGTACTTC.

This rearrangement joins TRBV5-1 to TRBJ1-2; D not certain. This CDR3 has 14 amino acids. V lost 0 bases to trimming and J lost 2 bases, with 8 bases between them. The germline CDR1 and CDR2 sequences are SGHRS and YFSETQ. CDR3 region: CASSLDPGNYGYTF. The CDR3, as DNA: TGCGCCAGCAGCTTGGATCCGGGAAACTATGGCTACACCTTC.

This clone was seen a few times. This chain uses TRBV30 with TRBJ2-5, with 11 bases matching TRBD2. Gene TRBJ2-7 matches the end of the DNA better, so the J call may be wrong. This CDR3 has 15 amino acids. CDR1 is GTSNPN, CDR2 SVGIG, per germline (reference sequence). CDR3 amino acids: CAWSLGLAGLYEQYF. The CDR3 DNA reads as TGTGCCTGGAGCCTAGGACTAGCGGGCCTCTACGAGCAGTACTTC.

This clone has just a few counts. The V and J genes are TRBV30 and TRBJ2-7; the match to TRBD1 covers 9 bases. Germline-derived CDR1 and CDR2 are GTSNPN and SVGIG (reference sequence). V gave up 7 bases and J gave up 0 bases; unmatched junction bases: 4. This CDR3 has 13 residues. The CDR3 coding sequence is TGTGCCTTACAGGGGGCTAGCTCCTACGAGCAGTACTTC. Amino acid sequence: CALQGASSYEQYF. The entire variable domain, with the rest obtained from reference TRBV30 and TRBJ2-7, is as follows: SQTIHQWPATLVQPVGSPLSLECTVEGTSNPNLYWYRQAAGRGLQLLFYSVGIGQISSEVPQNLSASRPQDRQFILSSKKLLLSDSGFYLCALQGASSYEQYFGPGTRLTVT.

The chain recombines TRBV7-9 with TRBJ1-2; D unresolved. The germline V gene has CDR1 SEHNR and CDR2 FQNEAQ (reference sequence). The CDR3 extends over 12 amino acids. V dropped 6 bases and J dropped 8 bases, with 13 bases sitting between them. As DNA, the CDR3 is TGTGCCAGCAGTACGAGTGGTTGGGGCTACACCTTC. Translation gives CASSTSGWGYTF.

This clone occurred a few times. The chain is built from TRBV21-1 and TRBJ2-5; TRBD2 reflects the table's D call only, with no check against the DNA. TRBV21-1 is a listed pseudogene. The CDR3 consists of 16 residues. The CDR3 loop reads CASSKGGGGHEETQYF. The CDR3 DNA follows: TGTGCCAGCAGCAAAGGAGGCGGGGGCCATGAAGAGACCCAGTACTTC.

The chain recombines TRBV7-9 with TRBJ2-5, with D perhaps matching TRBD2 (5 bases). CDR1 and CDR2 from the germline V gene are SEHNR and FQNEAQ (reference sequence). There are 12 residues in the CDR3. Trimming removed 5 bases from V and 5 bases from J, with 9 bases in between. CDR3: CASSRQRETQYF. The DNA of the CDR3 is TGTGCCAGCAGCCGCCAGCGGGAGACCCAGTACTTC.

This clone came up a few times. The chain has TRBV5-6 and TRBJ2-7; 10 nucleotides align to TRBD2. V lost 0 bases, J lost 2 bases, and 5 bases stayed unmatched. The germline CDR1 and CDR2 sequences are SGHDT and YYEEEE. The CDR3 totals 16 residues. Written as DNA, the CDR3 is TGTGCCAGCAGCTTGGGGGTAGCGGGAGGCCCCTACGAGCAGTACTTC. Protein product: CASSLGVAGGPYEQYF. Combining the CDR3 with reference TRBV5-6 and TRBJ2-7 gives the whole variable domain DAGVTQSPTHLIKTRGQQVTLRCSPKSGHDTVSWYQQALGQGPQFIFQYYEEEERQRGNFPDRFSGHQFPNYSSELNVNALLLGDSALYLCASSLGVAGGPYEQYFGPGTRLTVT.

The chain combines TRBV9 with TRBJ2-7, with 7 bases that match TRBD1. CDR3 length equals 17 residues. Germline CDR1 is SGDLS and CDR2 is YYNGEE. The junction had 16 bases not matched to a gene; V was cut back by 7 bases and J by 0 bases. CDR3 sequence reads: CASLTFIQGSDSYEQYF. Here the CDR3 DNA reads TGTGCCAGCTTAACTTTTATACAGGGGTCTGACTCCTACGAGCAGTACTTC.

This clone was seen just once. The chain has TRBV5-4 and TRBJ1-2; possible D gene TRBD1, 6 bases. The germline V gene encodes CDR1 SGHNT and CDR2 YYREEE (reference sequence). This CDR3 contains 15 residues. Trimming pared 3 bases from V and 0 bases from J, leaving 12 bases between. In nucleotides, the CDR3 is TGTGCCAGCAGCTACGGGACAAGCTCTAACTATGGCTACACCTTC. Translated: CASSYGTSSNYGYTF. The full variable domain, rest sourced from reference TRBV5-4 and TRBJ1-2, is ETGVTQSPTHLIKTRGQQVTLRCSSQSGHNTVSWYQQALGQGPQFIFQYYREEENGRGNFPPRFSGLQFPNYSSELNVNALELDDSALYLCASSYGTSSNYGYTFGSGTRLTVV.

The table lists this clone with a few counts. The chain carries TRBV4-2 and TRBJ2-3; no reliable D call. Trimming took off 4 bases at V and 4 bases at J, with 12 bases between the two ends. Germline lookup yields CDR1 LGHNA and CDR2 YNFKEQ. The CDR3 is 14 amino acids. CDR3 DNA sequence: TGTGCCAGCAGCCTCCAGACCTCGGCAGATACGCAGTATTTT. This translates into CASSLQTSADTQYF.

This clone came up a few times. The J gene is TRBJ1-5, the V gene TRBV18; TRBD1 matches 12 bases. This CDR3 region has 17 residues. In germline, CDR1 is KGHSH, CDR2 LQKENI. Losses at the gene ends were 1 base for V and 7 bases for J; bases not matched to a gene: 8. CDR3 sequence (DNA): TGTGCCAGCTCACCACTCAGGACCGGGACAGGGGGCCAGCCCCAGCATTTT. Translated, it gives CASSPLRTGTGGQPQHF.